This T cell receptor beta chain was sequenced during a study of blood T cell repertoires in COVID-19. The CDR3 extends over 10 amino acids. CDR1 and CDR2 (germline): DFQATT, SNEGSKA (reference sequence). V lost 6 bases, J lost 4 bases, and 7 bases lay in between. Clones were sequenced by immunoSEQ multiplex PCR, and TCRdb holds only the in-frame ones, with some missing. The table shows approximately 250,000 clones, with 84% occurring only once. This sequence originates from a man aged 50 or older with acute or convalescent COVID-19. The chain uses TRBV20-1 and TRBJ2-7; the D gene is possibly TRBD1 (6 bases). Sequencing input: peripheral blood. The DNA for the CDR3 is TGCAGTGCGGGGGCTTACGAGCAGTACTTC. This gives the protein CSAGAYEQYF.